This entry lists 29 T cell receptor beta chains sequenced from one sample in a study of cytomegalovirus exposure and HLA in healthy donors. Use of 60 Vbeta and 13 Jbeta primers characterized the PCR. This table comes from immunoSEQ multiplex PCR, and its TCRdb copy is limited to in-frame clones, with some not included. The sample holds over 150,000 clones, around 72% seen once. Material for sequencing was PBMCs. The receptors originated from a man aged 18-30 years in good health and CMV-seronegative.

This clone was counted a few times. The chain recombines TRBV4-1 with TRBJ2-7, with D perhaps TRBD2 (6 bases). The V end lost 3 bases, the J end lost 0 bases, and 9 bases lay between the germline ends. Germline CDR1 MGHRA, CDR2 YSYEKL. The CDR3 contains 14 residues. The DNA of the CDR3 is TGCGCCAGCAGCCACCTGACTAGCTCCTACGAGCAGTACTTC. Translating it yields CASSHLTSSYEQYF.

This chain links TRBV5-1 with TRBJ1-1, with D uncertain. The CDR3 is 14 amino acids. V lost 3 bases and J 2 bases, leaving 11 bases between the germline ends. Germline CDR1 SGHRS, CDR2 YFSETQ. The CDR3 sequence is CASSSGSSNTEAFF. DNA of the CDR3: TGCGCCAGCAGCTCCGGGTCCTCCAACACTGAAGCTTTCTTT.

A few counts support this clone. V usage is TRBV5-4 and J usage is TRBJ2-3; TRBD2 is a possible D gene (5 bases). The CDR3 totals 15 residues. Germline V gene lookup returns CDR1 SGHNT and CDR2 YYREEE (reference sequence). The V end lost 2 bases, the J end lost 4 bases, and 14 bases lay between the germline ends. The CDR3 here is CASSFQHLRADTQYF. DNA for the CDR3: TGTGCCAGCAGCTTTCAGCACCTGAGGGCAGATACGCAGTATTTT.

The chain uses TRBV15 and TRBJ1-5; unclear D gene. CDR1 and CDR2 from the germline V gene are LNHNV and YYDKDF (reference sequence). The CDR3 has 15 amino acids. V shed 1 base and J shed 8 bases, with 15 bases lying between them. The CDR3 sequence is CATSRGIQGEEPQHF. The CDR3 nucleotides read TGTGCCACCAGCAGAGGCATACAAGGAGAGGAGCCCCAGCATTTT.

The chain's CDR3 is CASSPNLSGGYTF. The CDR3 nucleotides are TGTGCCAGCAGCCCGAACCTATCGGGGGGCTACACCTTC. The rearrangement links TRBV5-4 to TRBJ1-2, with D unclear. The V and J ends lost 4 bases and 8 bases respectively, with 15 bases between them. There are 13 residues in the CDR3. CDR1 is SGHNT and CDR2 is YYREEE in the germline V gene (reference sequence).

The V and J genes are TRBV19 and TRBJ1-3, with a tentative D call TRBD1 (6 bases). The CDR3 is 17 amino acids. V was clipped by 9 bases and J by 0 bases, with 21 bases between them. Germline loops: CDR1 LNHDA, CDR2 SQIVND (reference sequence). CDR3 DNA sequence: TGTGCCAGCGCCCAAACGACAGGCTCCCGCTCTGGAAACACCATATATTTT. Its protein product is CASAQTTGSRSGNTIYF.

With respect to this clone: The sample has other DNA sequences that encode this CDR3 too. The chain uses TRBV5-1 and TRBJ1-1; 7 nucleotides align to TRBD1. The V and J ends lost 3 bases and 1 base, in that order; junction bases with no gene match: 3. This CDR3 has 14 residues. Germline CDR1 is SGHRS and CDR2 is YFSETQ. CDR3: CASSSGQPNTEAFF. The CDR3 bases are TGCGCCAGCAGCTCGGGACAGCCGAACACTGAAGCTTTCTTT.

In DNA, the CDR3 is TGTGCCTGGGGTAGACGGGTCGAGCAGTACTTC. Translated: CAWGRRVEQYF. The rearrangement uses TRBV30 and TRBJ2-7; D gene unclear. Germline V lookup: CDR1 GTSNPN, CDR2 SVGIG (reference sequence). With 5 bases removed from V and 6 bases from J, the gap between germline ends came to 11 bases. There are 11 residues in the CDR3.

The rearrangement joins TRBV11-2 to TRBJ2-5, with D possibly matching TRBD2 (6 bases). Between the trimmed V and J ends, which lost 8 bases and 1 base, there was a span of 23 bases. Looked up from germline, CDR1 is SGHAT and CDR2 is FQNNGV. CDR3 length: 17 residues. The CDR3 nucleotides read TGTGCCAGCTCCAGGGCGGGAACAATTCAAGGCCAAGAGACCCAGTACTTC. This sequence encodes CASSRAGTIQGQETQYF.

The chain is built from TRBV6-5 and TRBJ1-4; D is possibly TRBD1 (6 bases). Germline CDR1 reads MNHEY; CDR2 reads SVGAGI. Trimming removed 7 bases from V and 3 bases from J, with 15 bases in between. This CDR3 comprises 15 residues. In DNA, the CDR3 is TGTGCCAGCATGTACAGGGAGCAGCCTAATGAAAAACTGTTTTTT. It yields the protein CASMYREQPNEKLFF.

The chain employs TRBV28 and TRBJ1-2; 9 bases map to TRBD1. Germline lookup yields CDR1 MDHEN and CDR2 SYDVKM. With V trimmed by 5 bases and J by 8 bases, 9 bases remained unmatched. The CDR3 loop spans 14 amino acids. CDR3 nucleotide sequence: TGTGCCAGCAGTCGAAGCGACAGGGGGGGAGGCTACACCTTC. Its translation is CASSRSDRGGGYTF.

In this sample, this clone turned up once. This chain uses TRBV10-3 with TRBJ1-3, with 7 positions matching TRBD1. The CDR3 runs 17 residues. Germline V gene data show CDR1 as ENHRY and CDR2 as SYGVKD. J was trimmed by 4 bases and V by 5 bases; bases with no gene match: 14. The chain's CDR3 is CAISPEGGPGQGNTIYF. DNA of the CDR3: TGTGCCATCAGTCCCGAAGGGGGCCCGGGACAGGGAAACACCATATATTTT.

The CDR3 DNA reads as TGTGCCAGCAGCGCTACGGACTACTTCTACGAGCAGTACTTC. Protein product: CASSATDYFYEQYF. The V and J genes are TRBV27 and TRBJ2-7; D might be TRBD2 (6 bases). V was pared by 6 bases and J by 3 bases, with 15 bases between. Germline loops: CDR1 MNHEY, CDR2 SMNVEV (reference sequence). CDR3 length equals 14 residues.

The chain uses TRBV12-2 and TRBJ2-5; the table's D call of TRBD2 was not tested on the DNA. TRBV12-2 is a pseudogene segment. The CDR3 contains 18 residues. DNA of the CDR3: TGTGCAAGTCGCTTAGCGGGGCTCGGGCGGGAGTTGTCAGAGACCCAGTACTTC. As protein: CASRLAGLGRELSETQYF.

This rearrangement joins TRBV4-1 to TRBJ1-3; 7 positions match TRBD1. The CDR3 contains 15 residues. Germline lookup yields CDR1 MGHRA and CDR2 YSYEKL. J gave up 3 bases and V 1 base, and 3 bases lay outside the gene matches. The CDR3 DNA reads as TGCGCCAGCAGCCAAGGGACAGGACATGGAAACACCATATATTTT. It codes for CASSQGTGHGNTIYF.

The V call is TRBV2, the J call TRBJ2-7; TRBD2 matches 11 bases. The trim removed 7 bases at V and 0 bases at J, leaving 8 bases unmatched. The CDR3 is 16 residues long. CDR1 and CDR2 (germline): SNHLY, FYNNEI. The CDR3 DNA reads TGTGCCAGCAAAAGGGGGGGGACTAGCGGCTCCTACGAGCAGTACTTC. Protein sequence: CASKRGGTSGSYEQYF.

V and J are TRBV28 and TRBJ2-7; 10 nucleotides match TRBD1. The CDR3 runs 14 residues. The V and J ends lost 5 bases and 5 bases, in that order; junction bases with no gene match: 6. Looked up from germline, CDR1 is MDHEN and CDR2 is SYDVKM. The CDR3 region has the DNA TGTGCCAGCAGTCCCACCGGGACAGGGGACGAGCAGTACTTC. Encoded protein: CASSPTGTGDEQYF.

The chain combines TRBV4-3 with TRBJ1-2, with TRBD1 as a possible D gene (5 bases). Trimming pared 1 base from V and 7 bases from J, leaving 13 bases between. Germline V gene data show CDR1 as LGHNA and CDR2 as YSLEER. CDR3 length equals 14 residues. For the CDR3, the DNA is TGCGCCAGCAGCCAAGGGTTACAGGCCCGTGGCTACACCTTC. Its translation: CASSQGLQARGYTF.

CDR3 residues: CASSESGRGSYEQYF. In DNA form, the CDR3 reads TGTGCCAGCAGTGAATCCGGGAGAGGCTCCTACGAGCAGTACTTC. V gene TRBV2 combines with J gene TRBJ2-7; TRBD2 is a possible D gene (6 bases). This CDR3 is 15 amino acids long. CDR1 SNHLY and CDR2 FYNNEI come from the germline V gene. The ends were cut back, 2 bases at V and 0 bases at J, with 11 bases in the middle. Together with reference TRBV2 and TRBJ2-7, the CDR3 gives the full variable domain: EPEVTQTPSHQVTQMGQEVILRCVPISNHLYFYWYRQILGQKVEFLVSFYNNEISEKSEIFDDQFSVERPDGSNFTLKIRSTKLEDSAMYFCASSESGRGSYEQYFGPGTRLTVT.

This sequence joins TRBV6-1 and TRBJ2-5, with 9 bases that match TRBD2. The ends lost 5 bases at V and 4 bases at J; junction bases unmatched: 8. Germline lookup yields CDR1 MNHNS and CDR2 SASEGT. The CDR3 extends over 15 amino acids. The CDR3 region is CASSTAEAGGETQYF. DNA for the CDR3: TGTGCCAGCAGTACAGCGGAAGCGGGGGGAGAGACCCAGTACTTC.

The rearrangement uses TRBV7-9 and TRBJ2-1, with D possibly being TRBD2 (5 bases). This CDR3 has 15 amino acids. The germline CDR1 and CDR2 sequences are SEHNR and FQNEAQ (reference sequence). Trimming took off 1 base at V and 6 bases at J, with 13 bases between the two ends. CDR3 sequence (DNA): TGTGCCAGCAGCTTAGAGGACTGGGCTGGCAATGAGCAGTTCTTC. Translating it yields CASSLEDWAGNEQFF.

The V and J genes are TRBV4-1 and TRBJ2-1; possible D gene TRBD2, 5 bases. The CDR3 runs 15 residues. The V end was cut by 7 bases, the J end by 10 bases, with 23 bases between. From germline, CDR1 is MGHRA and CDR2 YSYEKL. The CDR3 DNA reads TGCGCCAGCACCAGAGTAGGGCTAGCACCGGGGGAGCAGTTCTTC. This gives the protein CASTRVGLAPGEQFF.

The V call is TRBV10-3, the J call TRBJ1-2; D is possibly TRBD1 (5 bases). The CDR3 contains 13 residues. V was shortened by 9 bases and J by 0 bases, with 11 bases between the two germline ends. Germline CDR1 ENHRY, CDR2 SYGVKD. CDR3 sequence (DNA): TGTGCCATGGCGGACATGCCTAACTATGGCTACACCTTC. Translated: CAMADMPNYGYTF.

The chain combines TRBV6-6 with TRBJ1-4; D remains ambiguous. The CDR3 consists of 15 residues. V gave up 5 bases and J gave up 0 bases, with 10 bases separating them. Germline assignment: CDR1 MNHNY and CDR2 SVGAGI (reference sequence). CDR3 amino acids: CASSPTAATNEKLFF. The CDR3 nucleotides are TGTGCCAGCAGTCCCACCGCAGCAACTAATGAAAAACTGTTTTTT.

The chain joins TRBV2 to TRBJ2-1, with TRBD2 identical over 8 bases. V lost 5 bases to trimming and J lost 5 bases; unmatched junction nucleotides: 5. The CDR3 contains 14 residues. Germline CDR1 is SNHLY and CDR2 is FYNNEI. The CDR3 DNA reads as TGTGCCAGCAGTCCGGGACTAGGGCACAATGAGCAGTTCTTC. Its protein product is CASSPGLGHNEQFF.

The chain couples TRBV13 to TRBJ1-1; D uncertain. V lost 6 bases to trimming and J lost 1 base, with 15 bases between them. The CDR3 runs to 15 residues. CDR1 is PRHDT and CDR2 is FYEKMQ in the germline V gene (reference sequence). The CDR3 DNA reads TGTGCCAGCAGGCACCGGGGTGCCGCGAACACTGAAGCTTTCTTT. Translating it yields CASRHRGAANTEAFF.

This rearrangement joins TRBV29-1 to TRBJ2-7; 11 bases line up with TRBD2. V shed 3 bases and J 4 bases; nucleotides not matched to a gene: 5. Germline lookup yields CDR1 SQVTM and CDR2 ANQGSEA. This CDR3 spans 14 amino acids. The CDR3 DNA follows: TGCAGCGTTGAGGTAGCGGGAGGGCCTTACGAGCAGTACTTC. The encoded protein is CSVEVAGGPYEQYF.

The chain is built from TRBV6-1 and TRBJ2-7, with TRBD2 matching 9 bases. V lost 1 base, J lost 2 bases, and 3 bases stayed unmatched. The CDR3 runs to 15 residues. Per germline, CDR1 MNHNS and CDR2 SASEGT. The DNA for the CDR3 is TGTGCCAGCAGTGAAGGGACTAGCGTAGCCTACGAGCAGTACTTC. Amino acids: CASSEGTSVAYEQYF.

Regarding this clone: Germline is not matched at one junction end, which may reflect a read error. The chain recombines TRBV4-2 with TRBJ1-1; 8 nucleotides agree with TRBD1. Germline CDR1 and CDR2: LGHNA and YNFKEQ. The CDR3 loop spans 16 amino acids. The DNA of the CDR3 is TGTGCCAGCAGCTCGCAGGACAGGGTACCGAACGCTGAAGCTTTCTTT. It yields the protein CASSSQDRVPNAEAFF.